The rows below give T cell receptor beta chains drawn from one sample of a study of blood T cell repertoires in COVID-19. Generated by immunoSEQ multiplex PCR, the TCRdb table keeps only in-frame clones and is missing some. Found here are 250,000 to 300,000 clones, 70% to 90% of them singletons; the top ten hold approximately 1.9%. The source material was PBMCs or T cells enriched from blood (not recorded which). These receptors were obtained from a woman between 45 and 65 years old who had recovered from COVID-19. Each CDR3 is given with its conserved first and last residue. The D gene is left open where the match is weak. Not all rows give a size; the values are once, few, many and, for expanded clones, a class.

- TRBJ2-1 TRBD2 TRBV3-1/TRBV3-2 TGTGCCAGCAGCCAAGAGACGGGAGGGAAGTTCTTC CASSQETGGKFF
- TRBJ2-3 TRBD1 TRBV7-9 TGTGCCAGCAGCTTACCGACAGGGGTAGGCACAGATACGCAGTATTTT CASSLPTGVGTDTQYF
- TRBJ1-2 - TRBV28 TGTGCCAGCAGTTCCACCGCAACTAGGGATGGCTACACCTTC CASSSTATRDGYTF
few TRBJ2-1 TRBD1 TRBV27 TGTGCCAGCAGTTTCGGAGGACAGGGGAATGAGCAGTTCTTC CASSFGGQGNEQFF
- TRBJ1-6 - TRBV28 TGTGCCAGCAGGGGCGGGTCCTATAATTCACCCCTCCACTTT CASRGGSYNSPLHF
- TRBJ2-3 TRBD2 TRBV19 TGTGCCAGTAGGCTAGCGGGAGATACGCAGTATTTT CASRLAGDTQYF
- TRBJ2-5 - TRBV6-1 TGTGCCAGCAGTGCTCTCTCCGTGGGCAGGCGAGAGACCCAGTACTTC CASSALSVGRRETQYF
- TRBJ1-1 TRBD1 TRBV6-5 TGTGCCAGCAGTACCGGGACAGGGGTAACTGAAGCTTTCTTT CASSTGTGVTEAFF
- TRBJ2-5 - TRBV29-1 TGCAGCTGTGGCGGGGAAGAGACCCAGTACTTC CSCGGEETQYF
- TRBJ1-5 - TRBV5-5 TGTGCCAGCAGCTTGGGGCAGAGCAATCAGCCCCAGCATTTT CASSLGQSNQPQHF